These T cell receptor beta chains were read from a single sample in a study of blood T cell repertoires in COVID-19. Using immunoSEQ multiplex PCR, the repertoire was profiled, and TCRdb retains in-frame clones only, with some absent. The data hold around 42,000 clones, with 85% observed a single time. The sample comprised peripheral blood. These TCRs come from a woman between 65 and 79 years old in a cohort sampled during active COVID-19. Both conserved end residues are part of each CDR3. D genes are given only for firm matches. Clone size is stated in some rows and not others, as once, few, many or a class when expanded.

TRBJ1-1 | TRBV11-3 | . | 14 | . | CASSLDSWNTEAFF | TGTGCCAGCAGCTTAGATAGTTGGAACACTGAAGCTTTCTTT
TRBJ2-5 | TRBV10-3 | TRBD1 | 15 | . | CAISETGGGAETQYF | TGTGCCATCAGTGAGACAGGGGGCGGCGCAGAGACCCAGTACTTC
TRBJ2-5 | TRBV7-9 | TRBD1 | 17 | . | CASSPPTGNEGSGTQYF | TGTGCCAGCAGCCCCCCGACAGGGAACGAAGGGTCAGGGACCCAGTACTTC
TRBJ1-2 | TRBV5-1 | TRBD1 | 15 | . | CASSLADRERGGYTF | TGCGCCAGCAGCCTAGCCGACAGGGAACGAGGTGGCTACACCTTC
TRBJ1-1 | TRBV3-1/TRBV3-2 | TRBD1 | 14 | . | CASSQDSTGGQAFF | TGTGCCAGCAGCCAAGATAGCACAGGGGGCCAGGCTTTCTTT
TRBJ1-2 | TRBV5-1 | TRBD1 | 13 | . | CASSPDRNYGYTF | TGCGCCAGCAGCCCGGACAGGAACTATGGCTACACCTTC
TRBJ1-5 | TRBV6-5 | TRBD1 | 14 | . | CASRGGQGHQPQHF | TGTGCCAGCAGGGGGGGACAGGGTCATCAGCCCCAGCATTTT
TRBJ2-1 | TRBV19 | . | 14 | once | CASSIDLRGMVQFF | TGTGCCAGTAGTATAGATCTCAGGGGAATGGTGCAGTTCTTC
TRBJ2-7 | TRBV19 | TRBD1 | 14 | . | CASSQTGGGQRQYF | TGTGCCAGTAGCCAGACAGGGGGCGGTCAACGGCAGTACTTC
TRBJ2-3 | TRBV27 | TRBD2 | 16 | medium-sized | CASSLSLSGNTDTQYF | TGTGCCAGCAGTCTTTCCCTGAGCGGGAACACAGATACGCAGTATTTT
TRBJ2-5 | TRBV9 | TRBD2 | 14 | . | CASSVGTSGETQYF | TGTGCCAGCAGCGTAGGGACTAGCGGAGAGACCCAGTACTTC
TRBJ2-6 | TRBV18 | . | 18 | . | CASSPEGPGSSGANVLTF | TGTGCCAGCTCACCAGAAGGGCCGGGGAGCTCTGGGGCCAACGTCCTGACTTTC
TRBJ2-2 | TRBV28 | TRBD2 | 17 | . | CASSLWRLAGGPGELFF | TGTGCCAGCAGTTTATGGAGACTAGCGGGAGGGCCCGGGGAGCTGTTTTTT
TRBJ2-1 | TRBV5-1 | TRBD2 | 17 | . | CASSLGSGRANRNEQFF | TGCGCCAGCAGCTTGGGTAGCGGGAGGGCCAATAGGAATGAGCAGTTCTTC
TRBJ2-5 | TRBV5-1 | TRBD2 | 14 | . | CASTREAGWETQYF | TGCGCCAGCACCCGTGAAGCGGGATGGGAGACCCAGTACTTC
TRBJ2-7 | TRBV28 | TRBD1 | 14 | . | CASNTGEGVYEQYF | TGTGCCAGCAACACAGGGGAAGGGGTTTACGAGCAGTACTTC
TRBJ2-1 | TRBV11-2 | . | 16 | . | CASSLDPRDSYNEQFF | TGTGCCAGCAGCTTAGATCCCAGGGACTCCTACAATGAGCAGTTCTTC
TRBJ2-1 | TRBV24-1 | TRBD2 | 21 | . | CATSDNRGTSGRPSSYNEQFF | TGTGCCACCAGTGATAACAGGGGGACTAGCGGGAGGCCGAGCTCCTACAATGAGCAGTTCTTC